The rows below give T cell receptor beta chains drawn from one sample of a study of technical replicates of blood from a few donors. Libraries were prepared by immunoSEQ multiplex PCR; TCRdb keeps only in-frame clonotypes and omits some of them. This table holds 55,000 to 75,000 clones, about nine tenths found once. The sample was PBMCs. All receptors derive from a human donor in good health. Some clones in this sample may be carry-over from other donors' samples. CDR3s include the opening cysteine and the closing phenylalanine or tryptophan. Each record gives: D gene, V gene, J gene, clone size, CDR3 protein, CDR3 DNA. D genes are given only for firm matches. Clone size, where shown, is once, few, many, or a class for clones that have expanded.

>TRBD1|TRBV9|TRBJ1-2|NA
CASSAMQGAGGYTF
TGTGCCAGCAGCGCAATGCAGGGGGCCGGGGGCTACACCTTC
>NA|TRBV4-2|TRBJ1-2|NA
CASSSTGGSYGYTF
TGTGCCAGCAGCTCGACAGGTGGGAGCTATGGCTACACCTTC
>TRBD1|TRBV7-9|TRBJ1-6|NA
CASSPILDRDLYNSPLHF
TGTGCCAGCAGCCCAATCCTCGACAGGGACCTCTATAATTCACCCCTCCACTTT
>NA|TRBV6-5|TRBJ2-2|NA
CASSYDGTGELFF
TGTGCCAGCAGTTACGACGGGACCGGGGAGCTGTTTTTT
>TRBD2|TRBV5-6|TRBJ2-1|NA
CASSTAGGPRDEQFF
TGTGCCAGCAGCACAGCGGGAGGGCCGAGGGATGAGCAGTTCTTC
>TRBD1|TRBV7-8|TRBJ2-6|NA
CASSSKVTGAFSGANVLTF
TGTGCCAGCAGCTCGAAGGTGACAGGGGCGTTCTCTGGGGCCAACGTCCTGACTTTC
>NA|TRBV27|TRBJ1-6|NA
CASSPGWNSPLHF
TGTGCCAGCAGTCCCGGTTGGAATTCACCCCTCCACTTT
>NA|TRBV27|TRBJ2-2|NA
CASSPGYTGELFF
TGTGCCAGCAGCCCAGGGTACACCGGGGAGCTGTTTTTT
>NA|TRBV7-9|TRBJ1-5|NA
CASSGEGRQPQHF
TGTGCCAGCAGCGGCGAGGGGAGGCAGCCCCAGCATTTT
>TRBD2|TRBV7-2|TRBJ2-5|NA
CASSYGGARETQYF
TGTGCCAGCAGCTACGGGGGGGCCAGGGAGACCCAGTACTTC
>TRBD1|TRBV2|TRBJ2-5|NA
CASKGQGGVSEETQYF
TGTGCCAGCAAAGGACAGGGGGGGGTCAGCGAAGAGACCCAGTACTTC
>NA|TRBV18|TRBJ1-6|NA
CASSPSTANNSPLHF
TGTGCCAGCTCACCATCGACAGCTAATAATTCACCCCTCCACTTT
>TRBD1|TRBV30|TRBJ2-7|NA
CAWRGQGWSYEQYF
TGTGCCTGGAGGGGACAGGGTTGGTCCTACGAGCAGTACTTC
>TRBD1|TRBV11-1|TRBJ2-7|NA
CASSFTGVHEQYF
TGTGCCAGCAGCTTTACAGGGGTCCACGAGCAGTACTTC
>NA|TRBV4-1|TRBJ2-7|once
CASSQGTLRNEQYF
TGCGCCAGCAGCCAAGGGACTCTTAGGAACGAGCAGTACTTC
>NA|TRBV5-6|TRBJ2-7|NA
CASSLAGHLYEQYF
TGTGCCAGCAGCTTGGCGGGACACTTATACGAGCAGTACTTC
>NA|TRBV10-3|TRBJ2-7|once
CAISGDTFYEQYF
TGTGCCATCAGTGGGGACACTTTCTACGAGCAGTACTTC
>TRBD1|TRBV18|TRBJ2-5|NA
CASSPRTGEETQYF
TGTGCCAGCTCACCTCGGACAGGGGAAGAGACCCAGTACTTC